These 16 T cell receptor beta chains share one sample of origin, sequenced in a study of T cell changes during pregnancy in multiple sclerosis. Assay used: immunoSEQ multiplex PCR; TCRdb lists only in-frame clones, some missing. This sample has fewer than 150,000 clones, with approximately 96% found just once. The source was peripheral blood, collected after pregnancy. Source of these receptors: a female donor with multiple sclerosis, enrolled in a pregnancy study.

V is TRBV29-1 and J is TRBJ2-5, with 7 bases aligning to TRBD1. The CDR3 consists of 13 residues. V trimming: 3 bases; J trimming: 3 bases; junction bases outside the gene matches: 4. CDR1 SQVTM and CDR2 ANQGSEA come from the germline V gene. DNA of the CDR3: TGCAGCGTTGATCAGGACAGGAAAGAGACCCAGTACTTC. Its translation: CSVDQDRKETQYF.

The V and J genes are TRBV5-8 and TRBJ2-3, with TRBD2 identical over 15 bases. Germline loops: CDR1 SGHTS, CDR2 YDEGEE. The CDR3 contains 17 residues. Trimming at V came to 0 bases and at J to 3 bases, leaving 2 bases not matched to a gene. CDR3 nucleotide sequence: TGTGCCAGCAGCTTGGAGGGACTAGCGGGAGGAACAGATACGCAGTATTTT. Translated: CASSLEGLAGGTDTQYF.

Concerning this clone: One end of the junction is discordant with germline, which a read error may explain. The chain links TRBV7-7 to TRBJ2-3, with 10 bases matching TRBD1. Looked up from germline, CDR1 is SSHAT and CDR2 is FNYEAQ (reference sequence). The CDR3 sequence is 15 residues long. The CDR3 protein is CASSLVGQGGDTQYF. DNA of the CDR3: TGTGCTAGCAGCTTAGTTGGACAGGGGGGAGATACGCAGTATTTT.

This sequence joins TRBV4-2 and TRBJ1-1; tentatively, D is TRBD1 (5 bases). Deletions cut 4 bases from V and 1 base from J, with 25 bases between. The germline CDR1 and CDR2 sequences are LGHNA and YNFKEQ. This CDR3 is 19 amino acids long. The CDR3 sequence is CASSPGDVGTAGGNTEAFF. CDR3 nucleotide sequence: TGTGCCAGCAGCCCGGGGGACGTAGGGACCGCAGGAGGGAACACTGAAGCTTTCTTT.

V usage is TRBV27 and J usage is TRBJ1-1, with no clear D. Trimming removed 6 bases from V and 5 bases from J, with 13 bases in between. Per germline, CDR1 MNHEY and CDR2 SMNVEV (reference sequence). This CDR3 has 13 residues. Written as DNA, the CDR3 is TGTGCCAGCAGAAAGACCGCGGGGACTGAAGCTTTCTTT. As protein: CASRKTAGTEAFF.

V gene TRBV27 combines with J gene TRBJ1-5, with TRBD1 matching over 9 bases. CDR1 and CDR2 (germline): MNHEY, SMNVEV (reference sequence). This CDR3 is 16 amino acids long. With 2 bases clipped from V and 6 bases from J, the junction kept 8 bases outside the gene matches. CDR3 bases: TGTGCCAGCAGTTTAAAGGGACAGGGTTTTCGTCAGCCCCAGCATTTT. It translates to CASSLKGQGFRQPQHF.

This rearrangement joins TRBV4-1 to TRBJ1-1, with D maybe TRBD1 (5 bases). Germline V gene sequence: CDR1 MGHRA, CDR2 YSYEKL. The CDR3 consists of 16 residues. V dropped 0 bases and J dropped 1 base, with 12 bases sitting between them. The CDR3 reads CASSQEGAGQNTEAFF. For the CDR3, the DNA is TGCGCCAGCAGCCAAGAAGGGGCTGGACAGAACACTGAAGCTTTCTTT.

The gene calls are TRBV4-2 and TRBJ2-1; 10 nucleotides align to TRBD2. This CDR3 region has 17 residues. The V segment lost 0 bases and the J segment 6 bases; nucleotides outside the gene matches: 8. Germline V lookup: CDR1 LGHNA, CDR2 YNFKEQ. The CDR3 nucleotides are TGTGCCAGCAGCCAAGACCAACTAGCGGGGATTAGCAATGAGCAGTTCTTC. Protein: CASSQDQLAGISNEQFF.

Regarding this clone: In the same sample, other DNA sequences code for this CDR3. The rearrangement links TRBV19 to TRBJ1-1, with D unclear. This CDR3 contains 13 residues. The V end lost 1 base, the J end lost 0 bases, and 3 bases lay between the germline ends. The V gene's germline CDR1 is LNHDA and CDR2 SQIVND (reference sequence). The CDR3 loop is CASSIGVNTEAFF. The CDR3 DNA reads as TGTGCCAGTAGTATAGGCGTGAACACTGAAGCTTTCTTT.

The V and J genes are TRBV13 and TRBJ2-7, with TRBD2 identical over 7 bases. Germline assignment: CDR1 PRHDT and CDR2 FYEKMQ (reference sequence). The CDR3 is 14 amino acids. The J segment lost 6 bases and the V segment lost 2 bases, leaving 7 bases of the junction unmatched. CDR3 sequence reads: CASSLRGTITEQYF. The CDR3 DNA sequence: TGTGCCAGCAGCTTACGCGGGACTATAACCGAGCAGTACTTC.

The rearrangement joins TRBV28 to TRBJ1-2; 8 bases align to TRBD1. V dropped 5 bases and J dropped 7; count of bases not matched to a gene: 12. The CDR3 is made up of 15 amino acids. CDR1 is MDHEN, CDR2 SYDVKM, per germline. This CDR3 reads CASSPTGQARTGYTF. The CDR3, as DNA: TGTGCCAGCAGTCCTACGGGACAGGCGAGGACTGGCTACACCTTC.

This chain connects TRBV28 to TRBJ1-5; tentative D call: TRBD1 (6 bases). Germline V lookup: CDR1 MDHEN, CDR2 SYDVKM. The CDR3 runs to 14 residues. Trimming shortened V by 6 bases and J by 0 bases, and 9 bases separated the two germline ends. CDR3 sequence (DNA): TGTGCCAGCAGACAGGGAGATAGCAATCAGCCCCAGCATTTT. This translates into CASRQGDSNQPQHF. Supplemented by reference TRBV28 and TRBJ1-5, the full variable domain reads DVKVTQSSRYLVKRTGEKVFLECVQDMDHENMFWYRQDPGLGLRLIYFSYDVKMKEKGDIPEGYSVSREKKERFSLILESASTNQTSMYLCASRQGDSNQPQHFGDGTRLSIL.

This chain uses TRBV9 with TRBJ2-3; TRBD2 matches at 9 bases. The germline CDR1 and CDR2 sequences are SGDLS and YYNGEE. V lost 5 bases and J lost 4; bases outside the gene matches: 11. The CDR3 length is 16 residues. This CDR3 is CASSDTAGGEADTQYF. The DNA for the CDR3 is TGTGCCAGCAGTGACACAGCGGGAGGAGAAGCAGATACGCAGTATTTT.

This chain joins TRBV5-6 and TRBJ2-2; TRBD2 aligns across 7 bases. This CDR3 comprises 15 residues. Germline V gives CDR1 SGHDT, CDR2 YYEEEE. V was clipped by 4 bases and J by 1 base; unmatched bases: 4. The CDR3 protein is CASSPGGRNTGELFF. The CDR3 nucleotides read TGTGCCAGCAGCCCGGGGGGTAGGAACACCGGGGAGCTGTTTTTT.

This chain links TRBV29-1 with TRBJ2-7, with D hard to call. The germline CDR1 and CDR2 sequences are SQVTM and ANQGSEA. The ends were cut back, 4 bases at V and 4 bases at J, with 11 bases in the middle. The CDR3 is 12 amino acids. Here the CDR3 reads CSVAPAAYEQYF. CDR3 coding DNA: TGCAGCGTTGCGCCCGCGGCGTACGAGCAGTACTTC.

This chain uses TRBV28 with TRBJ1-5; D is perhaps TRBD1 (6 bases). This CDR3 is 17 amino acids long. V gave up 4 bases and J gave up 4 bases, with 20 bases separating them. Germline loops: CDR1 MDHEN, CDR2 SYDVKM. In nucleotides, the CDR3 is TGTGCCAGCAGTTCCAGGACGGGACAAGCTAAAAATCAGCCCCAGCATTTT. Translation: CASSSRTGQAKNQPQHF.